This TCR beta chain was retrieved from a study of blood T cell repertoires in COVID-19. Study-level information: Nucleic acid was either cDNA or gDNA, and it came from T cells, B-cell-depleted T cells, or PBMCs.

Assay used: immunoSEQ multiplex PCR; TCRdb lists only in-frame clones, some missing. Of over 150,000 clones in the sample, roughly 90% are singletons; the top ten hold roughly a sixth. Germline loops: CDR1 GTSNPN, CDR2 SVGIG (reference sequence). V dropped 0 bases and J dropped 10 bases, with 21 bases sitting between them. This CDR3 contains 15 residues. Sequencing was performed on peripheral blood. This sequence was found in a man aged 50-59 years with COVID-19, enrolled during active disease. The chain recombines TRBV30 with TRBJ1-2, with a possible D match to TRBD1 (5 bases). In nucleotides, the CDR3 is TGTGCCTGGAGTGTACGGGAGGGGTATGCGGCAGACTACACCTTC. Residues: CAWSVREGYAADYTF.